A single sample is the source of the 13 T cell receptor beta chains below, sequenced in a study of blood T cell repertoires in COVID-19. The data were produced by immunoSEQ multiplex PCR, yet TCRdb's version contains in-frame clones alone and is incomplete. The sample records about 26,000 clones, 80% to 90% being singletons. Input material: peripheral blood. The source of these receptors is a human donor in a cohort sampled during active COVID-19.

The chain has TRBV28 and TRBJ2-7; 9 nucleotides align to TRBD1. The CDR3 contains 15 residues. The germline V gene has CDR1 MDHEN and CDR2 SYDVKM. The V and J ends lost 4 bases and 2 bases, in that order; junction bases with no gene match: 6. The CDR3 region is CASSSLGTGTYEQYF. CDR3 DNA sequence: TGTGCCAGCAGTTCCTTGGGGACAGGGACCTACGAGCAGTACTTC. The whole variable domain, filled in from reference TRBV28 and TRBJ2-7, reads DVKVTQSSRYLVKRTGEKVFLECVQDMDHENMFWYRQDPGLGLRLIYFSYDVKMKEKGDIPEGYSVSREKKERFSLILESASTNQTSMYLCASSSLGTGTYEQYFGPGTRLTVT.

This chain connects TRBV18 to TRBJ2-5, with D possibly being TRBD2 (5 bases). Per germline, CDR1 KGHSH and CDR2 LQKENI. Trimming left V 3 bases short and J 5 bases short, with 13 bases between. The CDR3 is made up of 14 amino acids. The CDR3 sequence is CASSPKLVWETQYF. Written as DNA, the CDR3 is TGTGCCAGCTCACCCAAACTAGTGTGGGAGACCCAGTACTTC.

The chain is built from TRBV28 and TRBJ1-1; TRBD1 might be the D (6 bases). CDR3 length: 18 amino acids. CDR1 MDHEN and CDR2 SYDVKM come from the germline V gene. V was cut by 6 bases and J by 0 bases, with 23 bases left in between. The DNA of the CDR3 is TGTGCCAGCAGCACTGCGTCAGGGGCGAGGGGGTTGAACACTGAAGCTTTCTTT. Protein product: CASSTASGARGLNTEAFF.

This clone has only a few counts. The V gene is TRBV2, the J gene TRBJ1-2; TRBD1 agrees at 10 bases. V lost 7 bases and J lost 2; bases outside the gene matches: 7. Germline loops: CDR1 SNHLY, CDR2 FYNNEI. The CDR3 runs to 15 residues. Here the CDR3 DNA reads TGTGCCAGCACCTTGGGACAGGGGAGAAACTATGGCTACACCTTC. Its translation: CASTLGQGRNYGYTF.

The chain is built from TRBV5-1 and TRBJ1-1, with D perhaps TRBD1 (5 bases). Per germline, CDR1 SGHRS and CDR2 YFSETQ. The CDR3 has 14 residues. V gave up 0 bases and J gave up 1 base, with 7 bases separating them. CDR3 DNA sequence: TGCGCCAGCAGCTTGGGGGACTGGAACACTGAAGCTTTCTTT. It translates to CASSLGDWNTEAFF.

The chain uses TRBV29-1 and TRBJ2-7; TRBD1 aligns across 10 bases. Unmatched junction bases numbered 10, after V lost 5 bases and J lost 3 bases. The CDR3 spans 15 residues. Germline CDR1 SQVTM, CDR2 ANQGSEA. This CDR3 reads CSVRDRGSSSYEQYF. Written as DNA, the CDR3 is TGCAGCGTTCGGGACAGGGGTTCCTCTAGCTACGAGCAGTACTTC.

The chain is built from TRBV23-1 and TRBJ2-1; 12 bases match TRBD1. TRBV23-1 falls under the ORF class, with uncertain function. This CDR3 is built from 14 residues. V lost 6 bases, J lost 7 bases, and 4 bases stayed unmatched. CDR3 in DNA: TGCGCCAGCAGCCCGGGACAGGGGGCTAATGAGCAGTTCTTC. Its translation is CASSPGQGANEQFF.

This chain links TRBV28 with TRBJ1-2; possibly TRBD1 for D (6 bases). V was cut by 4 bases and J by 3 bases, with 9 bases left in between. Germline CDR1 MDHEN, CDR2 SYDVKM. The CDR3 covers 13 residues. The CDR3 DNA is TGTGCCAGCAGTTCAACAGGGTACTATGGCTACACCTTC. Amino acids: CASSSTGYYGYTF.

The chain links TRBV9 to TRBJ1-3; no firm D call. V lost 3 bases to trimming and J lost 0 bases, with 10 bases between them. The V gene's germline CDR1 is SGDLS and CDR2 YYNGEE. CDR3 length: 15 residues. DNA of the CDR3: TGTGCCAGCAGCGAGAGGAGTAACTCTGGAAACACCATATATTTT. Encoded protein: CASSERSNSGNTIYF.

Only a few counts were recorded for this clone. This chain uses TRBV2 with TRBJ1-4; 8 bases match TRBD1. The CDR3 is 13 amino acids. J was trimmed by 6 bases and V by 7 bases; bases with no gene match: 4. Germline values: CDR1 SNHLY, CDR2 FYNNEI. Written as DNA, the CDR3 is TGTGCCAGCAATGGACAGGGTTATGAAAAACTGTTTTTT. It yields the protein CASNGQGYEKLFF.

The rearrangement links TRBV11-2 to TRBJ1-5; D not certain. Germline lookup yields CDR1 SGHAT and CDR2 FQNNGV. Trimming shortened V by 4 bases and J by 2 bases, and 9 bases separated the two germline ends. The CDR3 sequence is 14 residues long. The CDR3 reads CASSSHIGNQPQHF. CDR3 DNA sequence: TGTGCCAGCAGCTCCCATATAGGCAATCAGCCCCAGCATTTT. The whole variable domain, filled in from reference TRBV11-2 and TRBJ1-5, reads EAGVAQSPRYKIIEKRQSVAFWCNPISGHATLYWYQQILGQGPKLLIQFQNNGVVDDSQLPKDRFSAERLKGVDSTLKIQPAKLEDSAVYLCASSSHIGNQPQHFGDGTRLSIL.

The rearrangement joins TRBV10-3 to TRBJ2-3, with a weak D call TRBD2 (6 bases). The CDR3 covers 15 residues. The germline V gene encodes CDR1 ENHRY and CDR2 SYGVKD. Trimming took 0 bases from V and 2 from J, leaving 9 bases between them. This CDR3 reads CAISESGRNTDTQYF. The CDR3 DNA reads TGTGCCATCAGTGAGTCGGGGAGGAACACAGATACGCAGTATTTT.

This chain connects TRBV7-9 to TRBJ2-1; 7 positions match TRBD2. The CDR3 is 15 residues long. Germline V CDR1 and CDR2: SEHNR, FQNEAQ (reference sequence). The V and J ends lost 5 bases and 7 bases, in that order; junction bases with no gene match: 11. CDR3 in amino acids: CASSPPGGRGNEQFF. CDR3 sequence (DNA): TGTGCCAGCAGCCCGCCGGGAGGCCGGGGGAATGAGCAGTTCTTC.